The 8 T cell receptor beta chains presented below share a single source sample, sequenced in a study of human T cells and chemical hapten exposure. Time point indicated: patch test 1, 2 weeks after DPC sensitization. Sample treatment: therapeutic diphenylcyclopropenone sensitization with weekly scalp DPC. TCRdb re-derived calls from the RACE reads in MiXCR, one entry per CDR3 protein. The repertoire holds 90,000 or so distinct CDR3 sequences, with roughly 10% as singletons. Sequencing was performed on whole blood, taken in connection with sensitization to the hapten diphenylcyclopropenone (DPC). These receptors all stem from a man aged 40-49 years with alopecia areata. Some clones in this sample may be carry-over from other donors' samples.

This clonotype was found a few times. The V call is TRBV9, the J call TRBJ2-3, with TRBD2 identical over 9 bases. The germline gives CDR1 SGDLS, CDR2 YYNGEE. The V gene end was trimmed by 0 bases and the J gene end by 3 bases; junction bases not matched to a gene: 5. The CDR3 sequence is 16 residues long. CDR3 coding DNA: TGTGCCAGCAGCGTAGGGGCTAGCGGGAAAACAGATACGCAGTATTTT. Its protein product is CASSVGASGKTDTQYF.

This clonotype appeared a few times. The chain combines TRBV4-3 with TRBJ2-4, with D perhaps TRBD2 (6 bases). The germline V gene has CDR1 LGHNA and CDR2 YSLEER. V was shortened by 5 bases and J by 8 bases, with 13 bases between the two germline ends. The CDR3 spans 13 residues. CDR3 in amino acids: CASSYRLEDIQYF. The CDR3 region has the DNA TGCGCCAGCAGCTATCGACTAGAAGACATTCAGTACTTC.

The table lists this clonotype with many counts. The chain uses TRBV12-3 or TRBV12-4 and TRBJ2-1; D remains unclear. The CDR3 has 17 residues. The V and J ends lost 0 bases and 7 bases respectively, with 19 bases between them. The CDR3 bases are TGTGCCAGCAGTTTAGCGGACCTGCCCTCTACCGCAAATGAGCAGTTCTTC. It is translated as CASSLADLPSTANEQFF.

This clonotype showed up many times. The gene calls are TRBV28 and TRBJ1-1; no reliable D call. This CDR3 comprises 11 residues. Germline CDR1 MDHEN, CDR2 SYDVKM. Trimming shortened V by 7 bases and J by 1 base, and 4 bases separated the two germline ends. The CDR3 loop is CASIRNTEAFF. For the CDR3, the DNA is TGTGCCAGCATTCGGAACACTGAAGCTTTCTTT.

This clonotype appeared a few times. The genes are TRBV7-3 and TRBJ2-5; D is perhaps TRBD2 (6 bases). Looked up from germline, CDR1 is SGHTA and CDR2 is FQGTGA. CDR3 length: 15 amino acids. The V gene lost 4 bases and the J gene lost 5 bases, with 17 bases spanning the gap. The CDR3 sequence is CASSSAGTGVETQYF. CDR3 in DNA: TGTGCCAGCAGCTCCGCCGGGACGGGGGTCGAGACCCAGTACTTC.

In this sample, this clonotype turned up many times. V is TRBV10-2 and J is TRBJ2-1; D uncertain. Per germline, CDR1 WSHSY and CDR2 SAAADI. Between the trimmed V and J ends, which lost 6 bases and 10 bases, there was a span of 10 bases. The CDR3 contains 11 residues. The CDR3 coding sequence is TGCGCCAGCAGCGCCCAATGGGAGCAGTTCTTC. It specifies CASSAQWEQFF.

This clonotype was seen a handful of times. The chain has TRBV27 and TRBJ2-2; D perhaps matches TRBD2 (6 bases). The germline V gene encodes CDR1 MNHEY and CDR2 SMNVEV (reference sequence). V lost 8 bases, J lost 7 bases, and 17 bases lay in between. This CDR3 is built from 14 residues. CDR3 loop: CASRREIAGGELFF. CDR3 nucleotide sequence: TGTGCCAGCCGCCGGGAGATTGCCGGCGGGGAGCTGTTTTTT.

This chain links TRBV3-1 with TRBJ2-1, with D possibly TRBD2 on 6 matching bases. This CDR3 is built from 15 residues. The germline gives CDR1 LGHDT, CDR2 YNNKEL (reference sequence). The V gene lost 2 bases and the J gene lost 4 bases, with 12 bases spanning the gap. The CDR3 DNA sequence: TGTGCCAGCAGCCAATTAAGCGGGCCGTACAATGAGCAGTTCTTC. The encoded protein is CASSQLSGPYNEQFF.